The present TCR beta chain was sequenced within a study of shared clonotypes between healthy human individuals. Broader study findings: Roughly 5% of naive CD4 clonotypes were shared across a handful of donors.

For this clone: Antigen: not known. Other DNA sequences in this specimen translate into the identical CDR3.

Trimming stripped 0 bases from V and 0 bases from J, with 1 base between. The CDR3 is made up of 13 amino acids. The V gene's germline CDR1 is SEHNR and CDR2 FQNEAQ (reference sequence). CD45RO-negative cells were positively selected for CCR7, leaving out terminally differentiated effector memory CD45RA+ cells. Sequenced by immunoSEQ multiplex PCR; TCRdb stores in-frame clones only, minus some. Found here are about 2 million clones, approximately 94% of them singletons; the top ten hold more than 0.95%. This clonotype originated in a man between 18 and 29 years old in good health. The chain is built from TRBV7-9 and TRBJ2-3, with unresolved D. Sample: naive CD8+ T cells sorted from blood. CDR3 amino acids: CASSLASTDTQYF. In DNA, the CDR3 is TGTGCCAGCAGCTTAGCTAGCACAGATACGCAGTATTTT.